This T cell receptor beta chain was sequenced in a study of blood T cell repertoires in COVID-19. Study details: The origin of the acute and convalescent COVID-19 samples was the United States, Italy and Spain. Sample material is recorded as cDNA or gDNA derived from T cells, B-cell-depleted T cells, or PBMCs.

Authors' processing steps: Estimation of nucleated cell counts relied on the amplification of reference gene primers. The data were produced by immunoSEQ multiplex PCR, yet TCRdb's version contains in-frame clones alone and is incomplete. D and trimming come from the DNA, and the V and J calls and clone size come from that table. This sample yields around 360,000 clones, of which approximately 87% are seen a single time; about 10% belongs to the top ten. CDR3 length equals 15 residues. The V segment lost 4 bases and the J segment 4 bases; nucleotides outside the gene matches: 8. Germline-derived CDR1 and CDR2 are SEHNR and FQNEAQ (reference sequence).

This TCR derives from a woman aged 30 to 39 with COVID-19, enrolled during active disease. Sequenced: peripheral blood. The chain carries TRBV7-9 and TRBJ1-2; TRBD1 matches 8 bases. The CDR3 region is CASSSRDRQVYGYTF. The CDR3 DNA is TGTGCCAGCAGCTCCCGGGACAGGCAGGTCTATGGCTACACCTTC. Filled out from reference TRBV7-9 and TRBJ1-2, the complete variable domain reads DTGVSQNPRHKITKRGQNVTFRCDPISEHNRLYWYRQTLGQGPEFLTYFQNEAQLEKSRLLSDRFSAERPKGSFSTLEIQRTEQGDSAMYLCASSSRDRQVYGYTFGSGTRLTVV.